This record concerns one T cell receptor beta chain sequence. The source of the sample is a study of control samples from healthy donors and cancer patients. V lost 5 bases and J 4 bases, leaving 11 bases between the germline ends. Germline V gene data show CDR1 as MNHEY and CDR2 as SVGAGI. CDR3 length: 13 residues. Using immunoSEQ multiplex PCR, the repertoire was profiled, and TCRdb retains in-frame clones only, with some absent. The data contain about 410,000 clones, 80% to 95% of them singletons. V gene TRBV6-5 combines with J gene TRBJ1-2, with D hard to call. The sample consisted of PBMCs. The source is a man aged 35 to 55 with head and neck cancer. CDR3 in DNA: TGTGCCAGCAGTCCGGGTGAATTCTATGGCTACACCTTC. This sequence encodes CASSPGEFYGYTF.